This entry lists 26 T cell receptor beta chains sequenced from one sample in a study of blood T cell repertoires in COVID-19. Assay: immunoSEQ multiplex PCR; the TCRdb copy retains only in-frame clones and omits some. The data hold around 72,000 clones, with over 80% observed a single time. Sequenced material: peripheral blood. These TCRs come from a woman of 80 years or more with acute or convalescent COVID-19.

This clone has only one observation. The chain employs TRBV12-5 and TRBJ1-1; D possibly corresponds to TRBD1 (6 bases). Trimming cost V 2 bases and J 0 bases, with 13 bases left between them. Germline V gene sequence: CDR1 LGHNT, CDR2 FRNRAP. The CDR3 extends over 16 amino acids. The CDR3 loop reads CASGLPGGGMNTEAFF. CDR3 nucleotide sequence: TGTGCTAGTGGTTTGCCAGGCGGGGGCATGAACACTGAAGCTTTCTTT.

This chain links TRBV5-1 with TRBJ1-5; possible D gene TRBD1, 5 bases. CDR1 and CDR2 (germline): SGHRS, YFSETQ. Trimming stripped 4 bases from V and 6 bases from J, with 20 bases between. The CDR3 length is 16 residues. CDR3 DNA sequence: TGCGCCAGCAGCCCTACGGGTCAGGGTCAAAGTCAGCCCCAGCATTTT. Its protein is CASSPTGQGQSQPQHF.

J is TRBJ2-5 and V is TRBV7-2; no reliable D call. Deletions cut 5 bases from V and 5 bases from J, with 12 bases between. The germline V gene has CDR1 SGHTA and CDR2 FQGNSA. This CDR3 has 13 amino acids. The CDR3 sequence: CASSPTFAETQYF. CDR3 nucleotide sequence: TGTGCCAGCAGCCCCACCTTTGCGGAGACCCAGTACTTC.

Only a few counts were recorded for this clone. The gene calls are TRBV2 and TRBJ1-4; TRBD1 agrees at 9 bases. Germline V gene lookup returns CDR1 SNHLY and CDR2 FYNNEI. The CDR3 has 17 amino acids. After removal of 4 bases from V and 3 bases from J, the junction contained 9 bases not matched to a gene. Written as DNA, the CDR3 is TGTGCCAGCAGTGGGGGGACAGGGAGATCGTCTAATGAAAAACTGTTTTTT. It yields the protein CASSGGTGRSSNEKLFF.

This clone was detected many times. V gene TRBV5-1 combines with J gene TRBJ2-7; D is possibly TRBD2 (5 bases). CDR3 length: 13 residues. V was shortened by 3 bases and J by 4 bases, with 11 bases between the two germline ends. Germline V lookup: CDR1 SGHRS, CDR2 YFSETQ. As DNA, the CDR3 is TGCGCCAGCAGCTCCGACGGGGATTACGAGCAGTACTTC. Encoded protein: CASSSDGDYEQYF. The full variable domain, rest sourced from reference TRBV5-1 and TRBJ2-7, is KAGVTQTPRYLIKTRGQQVTLSCSPISGHRSVSWYQQTPGQGLQFLFEYFSETQRNKGNFPGRFSGRQFSNSRSEMNVSTLELGDSALYLCASSSDGDYEQYFGPGTRLTVT.

The rearrangement joins TRBV6-5 to TRBJ2-1; TRBD2 agrees at 14 bases. The CDR3 has 15 residues. The trim removed 6 bases at V and 7 bases at J, leaving 5 bases unmatched. CDR1 and CDR2 from the germline V gene are MNHEY and SVGAGI. This CDR3 reads CASRRLAGGSNEQFF. The CDR3 region has the DNA TGTGCCAGCAGAAGACTAGCGGGAGGGAGTAATGAGCAGTTCTTC.

V gene TRBV5-1 combines with J gene TRBJ1-1, with 9 bases matching TRBD1. The CDR3 has 14 residues. V lost 4 bases and J lost 3; bases outside the gene matches: 4. CDR1 is SGHRS and CDR2 is YFSETQ in the germline V gene. This CDR3 is CASSSGQGYTEAFF. The CDR3 DNA follows: TGCGCCAGCAGCAGCGGACAGGGGTACACTGAAGCTTTCTTT.

This clone has a single count. The rearrangement joins TRBV11-2 to TRBJ2-7, with D maybe TRBD2 (6 bases). Trimming took off 1 base at V and 5 bases at J, with 15 bases between the two ends. Germline-derived CDR1 and CDR2 are SGHAT and FQNNGV. CDR3 size: 15 residues. The chain's CDR3 is CASSLVTGVIDEQYF. In DNA, the CDR3 is TGTGCCAGCAGCTTAGTAACGGGAGTGATCGACGAGCAGTACTTC.

The chain is built from TRBV27 and TRBJ1-1; D ambiguous. There are 16 residues in the CDR3. Germline loops: CDR1 MNHEY, CDR2 SMNVEV (reference sequence). V was pared by 4 bases and J by 1 base, with 16 bases between. CDR3 sequence reads: CASSSWGGSGNTEAFF. The CDR3 DNA reads TGTGCCAGCAGTTCATGGGGAGGATCCGGGAACACTGAAGCTTTCTTT.

V gene TRBV9 combines with J gene TRBJ2-3, with 7 bases lining up with TRBD2. The V gene's germline CDR1 is SGDLS and CDR2 YYNGEE. V lost 0 bases, J lost 2 bases, and 6 bases stayed unmatched. The CDR3 totals 16 residues. The CDR3 sequence: CASSVVGAGVTDTQYF. Here the CDR3 DNA reads TGTGCCAGCAGCGTAGTTGGGGCGGGAGTCACAGATACGCAGTATTTT.

The chain employs TRBV29-1 and TRBJ1-2, with D possibly being TRBD1 (5 bases). Trimming cost V 4 bases and J 4 bases, with 19 bases left between them. Germline V CDR1 and CDR2: SQVTM, ANQGSEA. There are 15 residues in the CDR3. CDR3 loop: CSVGGRAQSGYGYTF. CDR3 DNA sequence: TGCAGCGTTGGTGGCAGGGCTCAAAGTGGCTATGGCTACACCTTC.

The chain couples TRBV27 to TRBJ1-1, with D tentatively TRBD1 (6 bases). The CDR3 length is 14 residues. Germline values: CDR1 MNHEY, CDR2 SMNVEV (reference sequence). V lost 5 bases and J lost 0, with 10 bases in between. DNA for the CDR3: TGTGCCAGCAGTGCCGGGACAATGAACACTGAAGCTTTCTTT. Translation: CASSAGTMNTEAFF.

The V and J genes are TRBV7-8 and TRBJ2-1, with 7 bases that match TRBD1. Germline CDR1 and CDR2: SGHVS and FQNEAQ. V shed 1 base and J 8 bases; nucleotides not matched to a gene: 8. The CDR3 runs to 15 residues. The CDR3 DNA follows: TGTGCCAGCAGCTTAGACAGGGGTGCGGCGTATGAGCAGTTCTTC. Translated: CASSLDRGAAYEQFF.

The chain carries TRBV3-1 (or the pseudogene TRBV3-2) and TRBJ1-2, with D maybe TRBD1 (5 bases). There are 15 residues in the CDR3. V was trimmed by 4 bases and J by 4 bases, leaving 16 bases between them. Germline lookup yields CDR1 LGHDT and CDR2 YNNKEL (reference sequence). For the CDR3, the DNA is TGTGCCAGCAGCCCCCGGGACTTTTCCATCTATGGCTACACCTTC. It is translated as CASSPRDFSIYGYTF.

This chain connects TRBV12-3 or TRBV12-4 to TRBJ1-2; 9 bases are a match to TRBD1. The junction had 3 bases not matched to a gene; V was cut back by 6 bases and J by 7 bases. The CDR3 consists of 12 residues. The CDR3 DNA is TGTGCCAGCAGAACACAGGGGGCTGGCTACACCTTC. Translation gives CASRTQGAGYTF.

The J gene is TRBJ1-6, the V gene TRBV6-5; D is undetermined. Germline V CDR1 and CDR2: MNHEY, SVGAGI. CDR3 length: 13 residues. V shed 0 bases and J shed 14 bases, with 11 bases lying between them. CDR3 nucleotide sequence: TGTGCCAGCAGTTACTCCGCTCGGGATACCCTCCACTTT. This encodes CASSYSARDTLHF.

The CDR3 DNA sequence: TGTGCCAGCTCATGGGACAGGAGCACTGAAGCTTTCTTT. Its protein product is CASSWDRSTEAFF. The chain has TRBV18 and TRBJ1-1, with TRBD1 identical over 8 bases. This CDR3 is 13 amino acids long. CDR1 is KGHSH, CDR2 LQKENI, per germline. Germline trimming cut 5 bases from V and 4 bases from J; bases unmatched to any gene: 3. Variable domain in full (rest from reference TRBV18 and TRBJ1-1): NAGVMQNPRHLVRRRGQEARLRCSPMKGHSHVYWYRQLPEEGLKFMVYLQKENIIDESGMPKERFSAEFPKEGPSILRIQQVVRGDSAAYFCASSWDRSTEAFFGQGTRLTVV.

The V and J genes are TRBV7-3 and TRBJ2-3; TRBD2 is a possible D gene (7 bases). With 5 bases removed from V and 5 bases from J, the gap between germline ends came to 11 bases. This CDR3 comprises 13 residues. Germline V gene lookup returns CDR1 SGHTA and CDR2 FQGTGA. The chain's CDR3 is CASSPGGRDTQYF. DNA for the CDR3: TGTGCCAGCAGCCCGGGGGGCCGAGATACGCAGTATTTT.

The V and J genes are TRBV11-2 and TRBJ1-2; D gene ambiguous. The CDR3 is made up of 14 amino acids. The V and J ends lost 1 base and 4 bases respectively, with 10 bases between them. Germline assignment: CDR1 SGHAT and CDR2 FQNNGV. CDR3 bases: TGTGCCAGCAGCTTAGGCGTCCCGTTCTATGGCTACACCTTC. Translated, it gives CASSLGVPFYGYTF.

This clone is a singleton in its sample. The CDR3 sequence: CASGEETQYF. The DNA of the CDR3 is TGTGCCAGCGGAGAAGAGACCCAGTACTTC. The chain is built from TRBV11-2 and TRBJ2-5; D is unresolved. CDR1 and CDR2 from the germline V gene are SGHAT and FQNNGV. This CDR3 region has 10 residues. V dropped 8 bases and J dropped 3 bases, with 4 bases sitting between them.

The chain joins TRBV5-4 to TRBJ1-5; TRBD1 matches 10 bases. Germline values: CDR1 SGHNT, CDR2 YYREEE (reference sequence). This CDR3 region has 15 residues. Losses at the gene ends were 0 bases for V and 7 bases for J; bases not matched to a gene: 4. CDR3 loop: CASSLDGTGEQPQHF. CDR3 nucleotide sequence: TGTGCCAGCAGCTTGGATGGGACAGGGGAGCAGCCCCAGCATTTT.

This chain links TRBV27 with TRBJ1-3; possible D gene TRBD1, 6 bases. The germline V gene encodes CDR1 MNHEY and CDR2 SMNVEV (reference sequence). The germline V and J ends were trimmed by 0 bases and 0 bases, with 15 bases remaining between them. There are 18 residues in the CDR3. The CDR3 sequence: CASSLSGQSLHSGNTIYF. DNA for the CDR3: TGTGCCAGCAGTTTATCCGGACAGAGCCTCCACTCTGGAAACACCATATATTTT.

The CDR3 loop is CASSPGTGGDSPLHF. The CDR3 DNA reads TGTGCCAGCAGTCCCGGGACAGGTGGGGATTCACCCCTCCACTTT. J is TRBJ1-6 and V is TRBV27, with 8 nucleotides matching TRBD1. With V trimmed by 5 bases and J by 8 bases, 8 bases remained unmatched. CDR1 and CDR2 (germline): MNHEY, SMNVEV (reference sequence). This CDR3 has 15 residues.

The chain recombines TRBV19 with TRBJ1-1; 8 bases fit TRBD1. The V gene end was trimmed by 7 bases and the J gene end by 6 bases; junction bases not matched to a gene: 16. This CDR3 contains 16 residues. Germline-derived CDR1 and CDR2 are LNHDA and SQIVND (reference sequence). The CDR3 loop reads CASNSHQGAGDSEAFF. The CDR3, as DNA: TGTGCCAGTAATTCCCATCAGGGGGCAGGGGACTCTGAAGCTTTCTTT.

The chain combines TRBV30 with TRBJ2-1; 9 nucleotides agree with TRBD1. The CDR3 spans 13 residues. The germline V gene has CDR1 GTSNPN and CDR2 SVGIG (reference sequence). With V trimmed by 3 bases and J by 5 bases, 2 bases remained unmatched. CDR3 protein: CAWRGQGNNEQFF. CDR3 nucleotide sequence: TGTGCCTGGAGAGGACAGGGGAACAATGAGCAGTTCTTC.

The chain employs TRBV12-3 or TRBV12-4 and TRBJ2-5; D not certain. V was clipped by 3 bases and J by 5 bases, with 10 bases between them. CDR3 size: 13 residues. In nucleotides, the CDR3 is TGTGCCAGCAGTTTGAACCTCCAGGAGACCCAGTACTTC. It is translated as CASSLNLQETQYF.